The 4 T cell receptor beta chains below come from one sample, sequenced in a study of T cell responses to AZD1222 COVID-19 vaccine. Data came from immunoSEQ multiplex PCR; TCRdb stores just in-frame clones and leaves some out. There are 75,000 to 95,000 clones in the sample; approximately 90% occur only once, and 15% to 20% lies in the top ten. This specimen was peripheral blood, taken on day 0 of AZD1222 vaccination. The receptors stem from an adult in good health.

This clone is a singleton in its sample. One end of the junction does not line up with germline, which may come from a read error. The chain couples TRBV6-2 or TRBV6-3 to TRBJ1-1; tentative D call: TRBD1 (6 bases). The CDR3 extends over 13 amino acids. Germline assignment: CDR1 MNHEY and CDR2 SVGEGT. The CDR3 DNA follows: TGTGCCAGCAGTGACTCTAACAGGGTCCGGGCTTTCTTT. This sequence encodes CASSDSNRVRAFF.

The chain links TRBV10-3 to TRBJ1-2; possible D gene TRBD1, 6 bases. V lost 6 bases and J lost 3, with 14 bases in between. The CDR3 covers 14 residues. Germline-derived CDR1 and CDR2 are ENHRY and SYGVKD. CDR3 sequence reads: CAIRRLSGDYGYTF. In DNA form, the CDR3 reads TGTGCCATCAGACGTCTTTCAGGGGACTATGGCTACACCTTC.

The chain employs TRBV6-5 and TRBJ2-5; no reliable D call. V was cut by 2 bases and J by 0 bases, with 7 bases left in between. Germline assignment: CDR1 MNHEY and CDR2 SVGAGI. The CDR3 loop spans 14 amino acids. CDR3 sequence (DNA): TGTGCCAGCAGTTACGGACGATACCAAGAGACCCAGTACTTC. As protein: CASSYGRYQETQYF.

V usage is TRBV10-2 and J usage is TRBJ2-1, with 8 positions matching TRBD2. Germline CDR1 WSHSY, CDR2 SAAADI. The CDR3 has 12 amino acids. Losses at the gene ends were 5 bases for V and 13 bases for J; bases not matched to a gene: 7. The CDR3 reads CASSLSGMAQFF. Written as DNA, the CDR3 is TGCGCCAGCAGTCTTAGCGGGATGGCCCAGTTCTTC.